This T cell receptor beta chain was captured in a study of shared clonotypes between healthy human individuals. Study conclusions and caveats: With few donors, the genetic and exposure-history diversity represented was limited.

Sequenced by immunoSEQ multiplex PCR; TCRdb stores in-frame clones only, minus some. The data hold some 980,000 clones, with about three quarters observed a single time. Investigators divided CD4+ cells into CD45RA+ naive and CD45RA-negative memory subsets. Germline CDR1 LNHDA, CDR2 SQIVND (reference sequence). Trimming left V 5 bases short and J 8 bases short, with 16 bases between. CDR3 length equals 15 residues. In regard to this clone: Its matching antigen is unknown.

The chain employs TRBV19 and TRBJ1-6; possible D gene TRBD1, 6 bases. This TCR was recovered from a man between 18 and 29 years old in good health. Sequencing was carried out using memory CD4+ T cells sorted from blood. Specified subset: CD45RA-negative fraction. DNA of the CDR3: TGTGCCAGTAGTCCCCAGACAGGCGTCTATTCACCCCTCCACTTT. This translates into CASSPQTGVYSPLHF.